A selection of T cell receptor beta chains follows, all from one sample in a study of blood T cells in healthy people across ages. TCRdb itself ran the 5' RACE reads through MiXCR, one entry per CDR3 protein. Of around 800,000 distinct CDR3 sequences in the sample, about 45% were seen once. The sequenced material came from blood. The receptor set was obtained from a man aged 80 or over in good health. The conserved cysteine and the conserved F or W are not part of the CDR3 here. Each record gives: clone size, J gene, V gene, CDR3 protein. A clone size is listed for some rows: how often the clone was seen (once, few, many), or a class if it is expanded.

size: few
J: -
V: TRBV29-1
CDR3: SVNRDRGFNEQY

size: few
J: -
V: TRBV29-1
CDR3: SVKLRRDYEQY

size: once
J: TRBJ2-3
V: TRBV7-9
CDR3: ASSLMRGQQGNTDTQY

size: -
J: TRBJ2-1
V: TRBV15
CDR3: ATRDVNEQF

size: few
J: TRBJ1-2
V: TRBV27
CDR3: ASRRQGGYGYT

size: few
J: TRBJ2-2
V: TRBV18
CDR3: ASSPPLTGELF

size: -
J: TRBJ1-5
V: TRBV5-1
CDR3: ASSPRQGIQPQH

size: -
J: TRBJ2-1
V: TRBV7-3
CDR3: ASSPAPSSYNGQF

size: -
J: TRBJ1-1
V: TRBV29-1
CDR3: SASTTGWANTEAF

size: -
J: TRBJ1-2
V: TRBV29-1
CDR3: SVVDGFYGYT

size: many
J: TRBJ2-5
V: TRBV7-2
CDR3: ASSPTGKGETQY

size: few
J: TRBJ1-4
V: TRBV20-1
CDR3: SASDAATNEKLF

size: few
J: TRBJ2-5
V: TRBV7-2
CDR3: ASSSLLARSETQY

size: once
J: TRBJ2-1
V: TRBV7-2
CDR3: VSSPQEQGGANEQF

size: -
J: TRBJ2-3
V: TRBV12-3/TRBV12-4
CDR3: ASSARQGADAQY

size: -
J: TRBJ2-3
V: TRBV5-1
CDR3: ASSPSTGDTQY

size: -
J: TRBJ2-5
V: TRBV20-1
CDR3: SAVTPRLGASQETQY

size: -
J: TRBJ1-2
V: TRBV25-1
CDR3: ASSKGGSHGYT

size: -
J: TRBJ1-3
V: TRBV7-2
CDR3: ASSSPGVDGNTIY

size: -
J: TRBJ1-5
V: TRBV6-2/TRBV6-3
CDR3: ASSYEGSLQPQH

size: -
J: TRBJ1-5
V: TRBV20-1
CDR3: SAPVRAGSNQPQH

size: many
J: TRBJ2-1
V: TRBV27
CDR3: ASGRPPYNEQF

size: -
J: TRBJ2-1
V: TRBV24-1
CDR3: ATSDTNRGGEQF

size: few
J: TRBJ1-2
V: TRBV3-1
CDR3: ASSPGQGAYGYT

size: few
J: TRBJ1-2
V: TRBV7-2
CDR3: ASSFGDDYT

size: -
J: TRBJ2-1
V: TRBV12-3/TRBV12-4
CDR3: ASSTPPGRGRYNEQF

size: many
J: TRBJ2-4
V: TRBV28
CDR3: ASSFGLNIQY

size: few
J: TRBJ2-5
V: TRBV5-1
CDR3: ASSLDRGPSETQY

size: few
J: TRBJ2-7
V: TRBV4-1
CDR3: ASSQGAGAYEQY

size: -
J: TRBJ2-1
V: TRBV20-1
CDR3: SAWTGVMAGGDNEQF

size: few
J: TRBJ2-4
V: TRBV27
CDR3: ASSFGVLAKNIQY

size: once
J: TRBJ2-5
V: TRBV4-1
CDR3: ASSQVWGRDQETQY

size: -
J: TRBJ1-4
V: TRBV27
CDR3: ASSLVPSRLGFREKLF

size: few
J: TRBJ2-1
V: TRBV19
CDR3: ASDSGGAYNEQF